This T cell receptor (beta chain) was found in a study of T cell responses to AZD1222 COVID-19 vaccine. Study-wide results and caveats: Two doses of AZD1222 preceded a rise in Spike-specific TCR breadth and depth. Nearly half of the spike-specific TCRs reportedly recognize variant regions that carry no mutations. Donors skewed white British and female; clonal diversity was possibly underestimated.

About this clone: The antigen is not known.

The method was immunoSEQ multiplex PCR; TCRdb's version includes in-frame clones alone and lacks a portion of them. Of about 120,000 clones in the sample, approximately 86% were seen once. Pooled samples include second doses given at about 4 or 12 weeks. CDR1 and CDR2 (germline): SGHTA, FQGNSA. Unmatched junction bases numbered 1, after V lost 1 base and J lost 0 bases. The CDR3 length is 15 residues. The source of this sequence is an adult who received the AZD1222 COVID-19 vaccine. Source: peripheral blood, taken 28 days after the second AZD1222 dose. The chain uses TRBV7-2 and TRBJ2-7; TRBD2 agrees at 9 bases. The CDR3 protein is CASSLGAGGSYEQYF. The CDR3 DNA sequence: TGTGCCAGCAGCTTAGGAGCGGGGGGCTCCTACGAGCAGTACTTC.